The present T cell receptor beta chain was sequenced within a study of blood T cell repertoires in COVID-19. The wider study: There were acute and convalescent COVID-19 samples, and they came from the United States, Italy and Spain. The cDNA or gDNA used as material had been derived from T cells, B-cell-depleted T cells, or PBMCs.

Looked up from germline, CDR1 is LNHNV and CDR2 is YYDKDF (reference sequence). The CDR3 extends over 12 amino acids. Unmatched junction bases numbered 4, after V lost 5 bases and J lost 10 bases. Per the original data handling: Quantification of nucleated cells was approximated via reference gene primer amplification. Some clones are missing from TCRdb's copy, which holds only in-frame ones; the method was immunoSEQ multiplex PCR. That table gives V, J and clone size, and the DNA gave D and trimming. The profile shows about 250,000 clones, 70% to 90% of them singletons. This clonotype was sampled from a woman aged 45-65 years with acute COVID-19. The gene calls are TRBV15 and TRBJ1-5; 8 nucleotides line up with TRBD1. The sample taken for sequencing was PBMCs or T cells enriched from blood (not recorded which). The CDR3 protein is CATSGGQGPQHF. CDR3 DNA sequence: TGTGCCACCAGCGGCGGACAGGGCCCCCAGCATTTT.